The 23 T cell receptor beta chains listed next were all sequenced from one sample in a study of cytomegalovirus exposure and HLA in healthy donors. The PCR ran on 60 Vbeta and 13 Jbeta primers. Only in-frame clones appear in the TCRdb table, and some are missing; sequencing was by immunoSEQ multiplex PCR. The table has some 180,000 clones, approximately 80% seen once; the top ten hold less than 15%. What was sequenced was PBMCs. The source is a woman in her thirties in good health and CMV-seropositive.

The V call is TRBV28, the J call TRBJ2-7; TRBD1 might be the D (6 bases). Germline loops: CDR1 MDHEN, CDR2 SYDVKM. V was shortened by 2 bases and J by 7 bases, with 15 bases between the two germline ends. CDR3 length: 14 amino acids. The CDR3 DNA reads TGTGCCAGCAGTTTAGTGGCAGGGGCGAGGGAGCAGTACTTC. It codes for CASSLVAGAREQYF.

The chain employs TRBV7-2 and TRBJ2-2; TRBD2 aligns across 13 bases. Germline V lookup: CDR1 SGHTA, CDR2 FQGNSA. The CDR3 sequence is 19 residues long. The V gene end was trimmed by 5 bases and the J gene end by 7 bases; junction bases not matched to a gene: 16. CDR3 sequence reads: CASSPQSWTSGRVGGELFF. CDR3 DNA sequence: TGTGCCAGCAGCCCCCAGTCTTGGACTAGCGGGAGAGTGGGCGGGGAGCTGTTTTTT.

This clone was seen a handful of times. V and J are TRBV9 and TRBJ1-6; TRBD1 aligns across 8 bases. This CDR3 has 15 amino acids. CDR1 SGDLS and CDR2 YYNGEE come from the germline V gene. The V and J ends lost 3 bases and 8 bases, in that order; junction bases with no gene match: 7. DNA of the CDR3: TGTGCCAGCAGCGGACAGGGGACATTAGATTCACCCCTCCACTTT. Its translation is CASSGQGTLDSPLHF.

This clone occurred a few times. The genes are TRBV4-1 and TRBJ1-4; D uncertain. Per the germline V gene, CDR1 is MGHRA and CDR2 is YSYEKL. V was shortened by 0 bases and J by 8 bases, with 16 bases between the two germline ends. The CDR3 runs 16 residues. The CDR3 reads CASSQEQAALGEKLFF. CDR3 coding DNA: TGCGCCAGCAGCCAAGAACAAGCGGCCTTAGGGGAAAAACTGTTTTTT.

This clone was found once. The chain carries TRBV6-1 and TRBJ1-1; possibly TRBD1 for D (5 bases). V was clipped by 8 bases and J by 4 bases, with 14 bases between them. CDR1 MNHNS and CDR2 SASEGT come from the germline V gene. The CDR3 has 13 residues. CDR3 sequence: CASALRGGTEAFF. For the CDR3, the DNA is TGTGCCAGCGCCCTGAGGGGAGGCACTGAAGCTTTCTTT.

A single count supports this clone. The V gene is TRBV30, the J gene TRBJ2-1; 14 bases are a match to TRBD2. Trimming removed 5 bases from V and 8 bases from J; junction bases left unmatched: 5. In germline, CDR1 is GTSNPN, CDR2 SVGIG (reference sequence). This CDR3 is 14 amino acids long. CDR3 loop: CAWEGLAGEDEQFF. The CDR3 coding sequence is TGTGCCTGGGAGGGACTAGCGGGAGAGGATGAGCAGTTCTTC.

The rearrangement links TRBV6-5 to TRBJ2-4; TRBD1 might be the D (5 bases). Trimming removed 10 bases at V and 9 bases at J, with 19 bases between. Germline CDR1 and CDR2: MNHEY and SVGAGI. This CDR3 is built from 13 residues. CDR3 in amino acids: CATQPPTGTIQYF. The CDR3 region has the DNA TGTGCCACGCAGCCCCCAACAGGAACCATTCAGTACTTC.

V usage is TRBV7-9 and J usage is TRBJ1-3, with unresolved D. The germline gives CDR1 SEHNR, CDR2 FQNEAQ (reference sequence). The CDR3 totals 14 residues. V was cut by 5 bases and J by 0 bases, with 8 bases left in between. This chain's CDR3 is CASSLEASGNTIYF. The CDR3 coding sequence is TGTGCCAGCAGCCTCGAAGCCTCTGGAAACACCATATATTTT.

The V call is TRBV28, the J call TRBJ2-5; 8 nucleotides line up with TRBD2. The CDR3 is 14 residues long. Losses at the gene ends were 8 bases for V and 6 bases for J; bases not matched to a gene: 11. Per germline, CDR1 MDHEN and CDR2 SYDVKM. The CDR3 region is CASARNGGAQTQYF. In DNA, the CDR3 is TGTGCCAGCGCCCGTAACGGGGGGGCACAGACCCAGTACTTC.

The chain has TRBV2 and TRBJ2-5; D unresolved. This CDR3 is 15 amino acids long. Looked up from germline, CDR1 is SNHLY and CDR2 is FYNNEI. The V and J ends lost 4 bases and 1 base respectively, with 13 bases between them. CDR3 bases: TGTGCCAGCAGTGGGGCTACTTCATCCCAAGAGACCCAGTACTTC. Amino acids: CASSGATSSQETQYF.

In the case of this clone: Its ends do not fully match the called genes, so a read error is possible. The chain uses TRBV7-7 and TRBJ2-3; no reliable D call. Germline CDR1 is SSHAT and CDR2 is FNYEAQ (reference sequence). The CDR3 length is 15 residues. The CDR3 DNA is TGTGCTAGCAGTCCCATTGTCGGAGTGACAGATACGCAGTATTTT. Protein: CASSPIVGVTDTQYF.

The J gene is TRBJ1-5, the V gene TRBV19; TRBD1 aligns across 7 bases. J was trimmed by 4 bases and V by 2 bases; bases with no gene match: 5. This CDR3 spans 15 amino acids. Germline CDR1 is LNHDA and CDR2 is SQIVND (reference sequence). This chain's CDR3 is CASSIIPGGNQPQHF. As DNA, the CDR3 is TGTGCCAGTAGTATAATCCCAGGGGGAAATCAGCCCCAGCATTTT.

This clone was seen more than once but under ten times. The chain has TRBV7-9 and TRBJ1-2, with 8 nucleotides matching TRBD1. V dropped 5 bases and J dropped 6; count of bases not matched to a gene: 5. Germline CDR1 SEHNR, CDR2 FQNEAQ (reference sequence). This CDR3 comprises 13 residues. The CDR3 nucleotides read TGTGCCAGCAGCAGGGGACAGGAGGATGGCTACACCTTC. Translating it yields CASSRGQEDGYTF.

The rearrangement uses TRBV11-3 and TRBJ2-1; D is perhaps TRBD2 (5 bases). Between the trimmed V and J ends, which lost 4 bases and 0 bases, there was a span of 10 bases. CDR1 is SGHNT, CDR2 YENEEA, per germline. There are 15 residues in the CDR3. In nucleotides, the CDR3 is TGTGCCAGCAGCTATAAGAGGGCCTCCTACAATGAGCAGTTCTTC. Amino acids: CASSYKRASYNEQFF. The full variable domain, its missing parts supplied by reference TRBV11-3 and TRBJ2-1, is EAGVVQSPRYKIIEKKQPVAFWCNPISGHNTLYWYLQNLGQGPELLIRYENEEAVDDSQLPKDRFSAERLKGVDSTLKIQPAELGDSAVYLCASSYKRASYNEQFFGPGTRLTVL.

This clone was observed once. V gene TRBV5-1 combines with J gene TRBJ2-4; 10 bases line up with TRBD2. CDR3 length: 18 residues. The J segment lost 0 bases and the V segment lost 4 bases, leaving 10 bases of the junction unmatched. The germline gives CDR1 SGHRS, CDR2 YFSETQ. In DNA form, the CDR3 reads TGCGCCAGCAGCCCCCTAGCGGGAGCGGGGATAGCCAAAAACATTCAGTACTTC. Encoded protein: CASSPLAGAGIAKNIQYF.

The chain combines TRBV5-1 with TRBJ2-7; 9 bases fit TRBD1. The CDR3 is made up of 14 amino acids. J lost 6 bases, V lost 4 bases, and 8 bases had no gene match. Germline V gives CDR1 SGHRS, CDR2 YFSETQ. CDR3 loop: CASSPGTGTGEQYF. The CDR3, as DNA: TGCGCCAGCAGCCCAGGGACAGGGACGGGCGAGCAGTACTTC.

CDR3 sequence (DNA): TGTGCCAGCAGCATCACAGGGGGCTCAGGCTCCATTCAGCCCCAGCATTTT. It translates to CASSITGGSGSIQPQHF. This rearrangement joins TRBV7-8 to TRBJ1-5; TRBD1 aligns across 9 bases. Germline CDR1 and CDR2: SGHVS and FQNEAQ. The CDR3 loop spans 17 amino acids. V was clipped by 5 bases and J by 6 bases; unmatched bases: 14.

The J gene is TRBJ1-5, the V gene TRBV30, with 9 bases aligning to TRBD1. V shed 1 base and J 5 bases; nucleotides not matched to a gene: 3. Germline V gene lookup returns CDR1 GTSNPN and CDR2 SVGIG (reference sequence). There are 14 residues in the CDR3. DNA for the CDR3: TGTGCCTGGAGTGCGGACAGGGGCTATCAGCCCCAGCATTTT. Protein product: CAWSADRGYQPQHF.

This clone showed up just a few times. The CDR3 DNA follows: TGTGCCAGTGGCCCATTTAATCAGCCCCAGCATTTT. Its translation is CASGPFNQPQHF. The gene calls are TRBV19 and TRBJ1-5, with D hard to call. CDR1 and CDR2 (germline): LNHDA, SQIVND (reference sequence). The CDR3 loop spans 12 amino acids. With 8 bases removed from V and 4 bases from J, the gap between germline ends came to 9 bases.

J is TRBJ1-5 and V is TRBV2; the D gene is possibly TRBD1 (6 bases). CDR1 and CDR2 (germline): SNHLY, FYNNEI. CDR3 length: 14 amino acids. Trimming removed 1 base from V and 4 bases from J, with 8 bases in between. CDR3 DNA: TGTGCCAGCAGTGAAGTGGACAGAAATCAGCCCCAGCATTTT. It translates to CASSEVDRNQPQHF.

DNA of the CDR3: TGTGCCTGGAGTGTTCCAACTAGCGGGAGGGCTGATACGCAGTATTTT. Translated: CAWSVPTSGRADTQYF. The chain links TRBV30 to TRBJ2-3; 13 bases align to TRBD2. Germline trimming cut 0 bases from V and 6 bases from J; bases unmatched to any gene: 6. CDR3 length equals 16 residues. Germline assignment: CDR1 GTSNPN and CDR2 SVGIG (reference sequence).

This sequence joins TRBV4-1 and TRBJ2-3; 8 bases agree with TRBD1. Germline CDR1 reads MGHRA; CDR2 reads YSYEKL. The CDR3 has 17 amino acids. V trimming: 4 bases; J trimming: 1 base; junction bases outside the gene matches: 10. Written as DNA, the CDR3 is TGCGCCAGCAGCCGCCTCTTTCCGGGACAGGGCACAGATACGCAGTATTTT. Protein sequence: CASSRLFPGQGTDTQYF.

The chain combines TRBV6-5 with TRBJ1-3; TRBD1 matches 8 bases. The CDR3 spans 16 residues. Germline V gene data show CDR1 as MNHEY and CDR2 as SVGAGI. V lost 0 bases, J lost 0 bases, and 1 base stayed unmatched. CDR3 sequence: CASSYSGTGSGNTIYF. For the CDR3, the DNA is TGTGCCAGCAGTTACTCAGGGACAGGCTCTGGAAACACCATATATTTT.